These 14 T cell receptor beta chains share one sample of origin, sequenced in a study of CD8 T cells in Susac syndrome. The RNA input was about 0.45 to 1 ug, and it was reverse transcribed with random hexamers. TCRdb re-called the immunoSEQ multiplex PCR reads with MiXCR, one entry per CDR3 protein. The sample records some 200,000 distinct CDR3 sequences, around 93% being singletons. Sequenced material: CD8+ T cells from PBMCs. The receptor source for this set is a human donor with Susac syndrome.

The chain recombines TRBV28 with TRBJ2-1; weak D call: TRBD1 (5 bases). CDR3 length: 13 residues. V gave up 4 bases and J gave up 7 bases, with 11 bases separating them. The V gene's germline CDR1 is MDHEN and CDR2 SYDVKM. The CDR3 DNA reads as TGTGCCAGCAGTTGGGTCGACAGTAATGAGCAGTTCTTC. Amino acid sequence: CASSWVDSNEQFF.

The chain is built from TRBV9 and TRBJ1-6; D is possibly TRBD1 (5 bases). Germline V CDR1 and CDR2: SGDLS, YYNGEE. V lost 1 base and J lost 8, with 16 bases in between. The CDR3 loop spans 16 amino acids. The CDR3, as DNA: TGTGCCAGCAGCGTATTCGCGAGTGGAGGGGATTCACCCCTCCACTTT. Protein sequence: CASSVFASGGDSPLHF.

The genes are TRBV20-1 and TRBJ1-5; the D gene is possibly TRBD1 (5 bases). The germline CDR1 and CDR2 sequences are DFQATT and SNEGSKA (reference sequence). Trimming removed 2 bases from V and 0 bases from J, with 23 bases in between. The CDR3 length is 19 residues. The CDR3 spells CSARPYGPGWEYSNQPQHF. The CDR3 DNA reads TGCAGTGCTAGACCGTACGGACCAGGGTGGGAGTATAGCAATCAGCCCCAGCATTTT.

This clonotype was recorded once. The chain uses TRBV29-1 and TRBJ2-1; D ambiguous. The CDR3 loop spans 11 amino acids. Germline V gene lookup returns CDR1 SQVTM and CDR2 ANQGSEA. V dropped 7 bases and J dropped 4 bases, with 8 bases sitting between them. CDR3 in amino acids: CSGELYNEQFF. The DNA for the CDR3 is TGCAGCGGGGAACTTTACAATGAGCAGTTCTTC.

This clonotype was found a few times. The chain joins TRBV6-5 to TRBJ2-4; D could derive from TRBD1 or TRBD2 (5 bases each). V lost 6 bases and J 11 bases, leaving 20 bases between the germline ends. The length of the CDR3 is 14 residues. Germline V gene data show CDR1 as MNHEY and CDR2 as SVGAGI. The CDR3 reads CASSSLAQRGFQYF. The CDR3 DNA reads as TGTGCCAGCAGCTCTCTGGCCCAGAGGGGTTTTCAGTACTTC.

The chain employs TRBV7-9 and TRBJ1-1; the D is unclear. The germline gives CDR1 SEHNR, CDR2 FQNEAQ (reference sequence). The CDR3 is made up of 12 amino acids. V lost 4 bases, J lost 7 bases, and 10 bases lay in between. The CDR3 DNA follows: TGTGCCAGCAGCTCGCACGAATATGAAGCTTTCTTT. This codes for CASSSHEYEAFF.

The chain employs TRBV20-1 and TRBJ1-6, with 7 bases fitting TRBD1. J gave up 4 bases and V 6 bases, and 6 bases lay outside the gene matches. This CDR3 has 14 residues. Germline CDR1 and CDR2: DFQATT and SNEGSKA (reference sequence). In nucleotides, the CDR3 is TGCAGTGCGGGGGGACAGTTTTATAATTCACCCCTCCACTTT. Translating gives CSAGGQFYNSPLHF.

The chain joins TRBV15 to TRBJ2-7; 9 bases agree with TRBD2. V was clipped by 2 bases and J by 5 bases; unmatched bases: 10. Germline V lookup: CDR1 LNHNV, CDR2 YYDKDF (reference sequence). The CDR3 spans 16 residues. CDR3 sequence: CATSRSSGGWSHEQYF. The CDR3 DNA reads TGTGCCACCAGCAGATCAAGCGGGGGGTGGTCCCACGAGCAGTACTTC. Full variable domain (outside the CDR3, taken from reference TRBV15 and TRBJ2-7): DAMVIQNPRYQVTQFGKPVTLSCSQTLNHNVMYWYQQKSSQAPKLLFHYYDKDFNNEADTPDNFQSRRPNTSFCFLDIRSPGLGDTAMYLCATSRSSGGWSHEQYFGPGTRLTVT.

CDR3 residues: CASSQAHEQFF. The CDR3 DNA follows: TGTGCCAGCAGCCAAGCACATGAGCAGTTCTTC. The rearrangement joins TRBV3-1 to TRBJ2-1; no clear D. This CDR3 is 11 amino acids long. The V gene's germline CDR1 is LGHDT and CDR2 YNNKEL (reference sequence). Trimming stripped 1 base from V and 8 bases from J, with 3 bases between.

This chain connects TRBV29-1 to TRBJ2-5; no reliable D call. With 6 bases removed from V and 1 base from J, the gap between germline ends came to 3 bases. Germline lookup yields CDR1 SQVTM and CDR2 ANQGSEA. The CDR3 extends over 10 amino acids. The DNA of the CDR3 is TGCAGCGTGGGCCAAGAGACCCAGTACTTC. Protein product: CSVGQETQYF.

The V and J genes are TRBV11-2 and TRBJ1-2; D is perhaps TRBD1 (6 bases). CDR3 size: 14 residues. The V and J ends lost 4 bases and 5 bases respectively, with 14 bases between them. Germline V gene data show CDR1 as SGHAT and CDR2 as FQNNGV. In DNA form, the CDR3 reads TGTGCCAGCAGCTCTCTGGACAGTCCGTATGGCTACACCTTC. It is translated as CASSSLDSPYGYTF.

CDR3 sequence (DNA): TGTGCCAGCAGCCACTCCTCCCGTTCAAATGAGCAGTTCTTC. Translation: CASSHSSRSNEQFF. V usage is TRBV13 and J usage is TRBJ2-1; D call uncertain. In germline, CDR1 is PRHDT, CDR2 FYEKMQ (reference sequence). Trimming took 5 bases from V and 7 from J, leaving 15 bases between them. There are 14 residues in the CDR3.

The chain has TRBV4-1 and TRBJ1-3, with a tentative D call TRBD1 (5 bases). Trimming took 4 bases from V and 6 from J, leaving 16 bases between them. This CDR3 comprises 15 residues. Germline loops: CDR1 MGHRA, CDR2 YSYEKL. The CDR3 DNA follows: TGCGCCAGCAGCCCCCAGGGTATGATGGTAAACACCATATATTTT. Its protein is CASSPQGMMVNTIYF.

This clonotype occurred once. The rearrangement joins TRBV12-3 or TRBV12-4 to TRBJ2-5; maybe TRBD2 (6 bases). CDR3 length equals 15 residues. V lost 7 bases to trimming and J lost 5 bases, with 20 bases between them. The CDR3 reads CASITARGGGETQYF. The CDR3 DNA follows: TGTGCCAGCATTACCGCACGGGGAGGAGGGGAGACCCAGTACTTC.